The 18 T cell receptor beta chains below come from one sample, sequenced in a study of regulatory T cells in long-lasting Graves disease. iRepertoire HTBI primers and Arm-PCR of CDR3 regions built TCR beta libraries. TCRdb re-called the multiplex PCR reads with MiXCR, one entry per CDR3 protein. The repertoire holds some 490,000 distinct CDR3 sequences, with more than 10% as singletons. The time point: newly diagnosed GD, antithyroid drugs for less than 3 months. Scientists built the TCR library using RNA that was extracted from PBMCs. The same sample was also used in a study of T cells in Graves' hyperthyroidism and ophthalmopathy.

The sequenced sample was peripheral blood mononuclear cells (PBMCs), obtained at new diagnosis, from a patient treated with antithyroid drugs. The receptors derive from a woman aged 25 to 39 with Graves disease.

The chain links TRBV4-1 to TRBJ1-1; D perhaps matches TRBD1 (5 bases). Germline V gene sequence: CDR1 MGHRA, CDR2 YSYEKL. This CDR3 spans 14 amino acids. Trimming shortened V by 2 bases and J by 11 bases, and 18 bases separated the two germline ends. The CDR3 reads CASSQPHRPPPAFF. CDR3 nucleotide sequence: TGCGCCAGCAGCCAACCCCACAGGCCCCCTCCGGCTTTCTTT.

This clonotype was counted ten times or more. The chain has TRBV19 and TRBJ2-2; D possibly uses TRBD1 or TRBD2 (5 bases each). Germline V lookup: CDR1 LNHDA, CDR2 SQIVND (reference sequence). This CDR3 region has 15 residues. V lost 9 bases and J 1 base, leaving 15 bases between the germline ends. Here the CDR3 DNA reads TGTGCCAGCAGCCCGGGACGGGTGAACACCGGGGAGCTGTTTTTT. Protein: CASSPGRVNTGELFF.

The V and J genes are TRBV6-1 and TRBJ2-2; tentatively, D is TRBD2 (6 bases). The CDR3 covers 19 residues. Germline assignment: CDR1 MNHNS and CDR2 SASEGT. V was trimmed by 6 bases and J by 0 bases, leaving 23 bases between them. CDR3 residues: CASRWRSYRGTANTGELFF. The DNA for the CDR3 is TGTGCCAGCAGGTGGAGATCATATCGGGGGACTGCGAACACCGGGGAGCTGTTTTTT.

The table lists this clonotype with a few counts. This chain uses TRBV18 with TRBJ1-1, with D possibly TRBD1 on 6 matching bases. Germline V lookup: CDR1 KGHSH, CDR2 LQKENI. Between the trimmed V and J ends, which lost 2 bases and 0 bases, there was a span of 10 bases. This CDR3 has 15 amino acids. CDR3 coding DNA: TGTGCCAGCTCACCATCCAGGGGAATGAACACTGAAGCTTTCTTT. It encodes CASSPSRGMNTEAFF.

This clonotype appeared many times. The rearrangement joins TRBV3-1 to TRBJ1-4; TRBD1 matches 10 bases. V lost 3 bases, J lost 5 bases, and 3 bases stayed unmatched. CDR1 is LGHDT, CDR2 YNNKEL, per germline (reference sequence). The CDR3 contains 15 residues. The CDR3 region has the DNA TGTGCCAGCAGCCATCGGGGACAGGGGAATGAAAAACTGTTTTTT. It encodes CASSHRGQGNEKLFF.

This clonotype was counted ten times or more. The chain employs TRBV20-1 and TRBJ1-2, with D perhaps matching TRBD1 (5 bases). The CDR3 spans 13 residues. V was cut by 0 bases and J by 6 bases, with 11 bases left in between. Per germline, CDR1 DFQATT and CDR2 SNEGSKA (reference sequence). CDR3 nucleotides: TGCAGTGCTAGAGATGGTAGGGGCGATGGCTACACCTTC. Translating gives CSARDGRGDGYTF.

This clonotype has at least ten counts. The chain has TRBV28 and TRBJ2-3; D is unresolved. The V gene lost 4 bases and the J gene lost 1 base, with 15 bases spanning the gap. The CDR3 runs 16 residues. CDR1 is MDHEN, CDR2 SYDVKM, per germline. The CDR3 reads CASSSWGGAGTDTQYF. CDR3 nucleotides: TGTGCCAGCAGTTCCTGGGGTGGCGCCGGCACAGATACGCAGTATTTT.

This clonotype showed up many times. The rearrangement links TRBV20-1 to TRBJ1-6; 7 bases agree with TRBD1. The CDR3 loop spans 13 amino acids. The V and J ends lost 6 bases and 7 bases, in that order; junction bases with no gene match: 6. Germline V gene lookup returns CDR1 DFQATT and CDR2 SNEGSKA (reference sequence). In DNA, the CDR3 is TGCAGTGCCCGAGGGACAGCAAATTCACCCCTCCACTTT. Translated, it gives CSARGTANSPLHF.

This clonotype has just a few counts. The V gene is TRBV9, the J gene TRBJ2-1; TRBD2 matches at 12 bases. The CDR3 has 18 amino acids. Trimming at V came to 3 bases and at J to 4 bases, leaving 11 bases not matched to a gene. Germline assignment: CDR1 SGDLS and CDR2 YYNGEE. In nucleotides, the CDR3 is TGTGCCAGCAGCGCCGCGGGACTAGCGGGTTCAAATTACAATGAGCAGTTCTTC. Translating it yields CASSAAGLAGSNYNEQFF.

In its sample, this clonotype was seen many times. V is TRBV18 and J is TRBJ1-6, with 7 bases fitting TRBD1. The V gene's germline CDR1 is KGHSH and CDR2 LQKENI. This CDR3 spans 13 amino acids. V was pared by 10 bases and J by 10 bases, with 10 bases of the junction left unmatched. The DNA for the CDR3 is TGTGCCACCACGACAGGGTACATCTCACCCCTCCACTTT. This sequence encodes CATTTGYISPLHF.

The chain combines TRBV11-2 with TRBJ2-7; D gene unclear. Germline values: CDR1 SGHAT, CDR2 FQNNGV. Trimming shortened V by 0 bases and J by 9 bases, and 15 bases separated the two germline ends. The CDR3 has 14 residues. The CDR3 region is CASSLDGPNYVQYF. The CDR3 DNA sequence: TGTGCCAGCAGCTTAGACGGGCCTAATTATGTGCAGTACTTC.

The V and J genes are TRBV10-3 and TRBJ1-4; 10 bases align to TRBD1. CDR1 is ENHRY, CDR2 SYGVKD, per germline. V gave up 3 bases and J gave up 13 bases; unmatched junction bases: 8. This CDR3 has 14 residues. Written as DNA, the CDR3 is TGTGCCATCAGTGATTGGGGGACAGGGGTCTCACTGTTTTTT. Protein: CAISDWGTGVSLFF.

Ten or more counts support this clonotype. The V call is TRBV6-2 or TRBV6-3, the J call TRBJ1-2, with unresolved D. V dropped 2 bases and J dropped 2 bases, with 12 bases sitting between them. The CDR3 spans 15 residues. In germline, CDR1 is MNHEY, CDR2 SVGEGT. CDR3 amino acids: CASSYGGRTNYGYTF. In DNA, the CDR3 is TGTGCCAGCAGTTACGGCGGCAGGACGAACTATGGCTACACCTTC.

Comment on this clonotype: One base away lies a much larger clone, so this may be a sequencing read error. This chain connects TRBV28 to TRBJ1-5; no clear D gene. The V gene lost 7 bases and the J gene lost 2 bases, with 15 bases spanning the gap. Germline V gene data show CDR1 as MDHEN and CDR2 as SYDVKM. The CDR3 loop spans 15 amino acids. CDR3 region: CASNRPRLGNQPQHF. CDR3 bases: TGTGCCAGCAATCGACCGAGGTTGGGCAATCAGCCCCAGCATTTT.

This clonotype was detected many times. The rearrangement links TRBV11-2 to TRBJ1-1; D uncertain. Germline CDR1 SGHAT, CDR2 FQNNGV. Trimming removed 5 bases at V and 0 bases at J, with 7 bases between. The CDR3 totals 13 residues. CDR3 nucleotide sequence: TGTGCCAGCAGCGCTCAACTGAACACTGAAGCTTTCTTT. This gives the protein CASSAQLNTEAFF.

This clonotype has at least ten counts. CDR3 sequence reads: CATSGPGQRGEAFF. The CDR3, as DNA: TGTGCCACCAGTGGTCCGGGACAGAGGGGGGAAGCTTTCTTT. This rearrangement joins TRBV24-1 to TRBJ1-1, with TRBD1 identical over 7 bases. The CDR3 covers 14 residues. CDR1 is KGHDR, CDR2 SFDVKD, per germline. V was clipped by 5 bases and J by 8 bases; unmatched bases: 10.

This clonotype was seen at least ten times. The V call is TRBV2, the J call TRBJ2-7; 7 bases line up with TRBD2. CDR3 length: 16 residues. Germline V gives CDR1 SNHLY, CDR2 FYNNEI. V was pared by 6 bases and J by 4 bases, with 15 bases of the junction left unmatched. The CDR3 sequence is CASRPSGTPLLYEQYF. CDR3 bases: TGTGCCAGCAGGCCCAGCGGGACTCCCCTCCTTTACGAGCAGTACTTC.

This clonotype has just a few counts. This chain links TRBV2 with TRBJ2-5; TRBD1 matches at 7 bases. Germline V gives CDR1 SNHLY, CDR2 FYNNEI. V was clipped by 11 bases and J by 2 bases; unmatched bases: 11. The CDR3 sequence is 14 residues long. This chain's CDR3 is CAGRSGTAQETQYF. CDR3 nucleotides: TGTGCCGGAAGATCCGGGACAGCACAAGAGACCCAGTACTTC.